These 13 T cell receptor beta chains were all obtained from the same sample, sequenced in a study of blood T cell repertoires in COVID-19. Produced via immunoSEQ multiplex PCR; TCRdb's table is partial and in-frame only. The sample carries a few hundred thousand clones, around 80% recorded once. The sequencing sample was made of peripheral blood. These receptors were collected from a man aged 30-40 years with active or convalescent COVID-19.

V is TRBV28 and J is TRBJ2-7; weak D call: TRBD1 (6 bases). CDR3 length equals 13 residues. Germline CDR1 is MDHEN and CDR2 is SYDVKM. Trimming took off 3 bases at V and 3 bases at J, with 9 bases between the two ends. Here the CDR3 reads CASSLVGGYEQYF. The CDR3 DNA sequence: TGTGCCAGCAGTTTGGTAGGGGGCTACGAGCAGTACTTC.

This clone was detected only a few times. The rearrangement links TRBV7-9 to TRBJ2-1, with a possible D match to TRBD2 (5 bases). The V end was cut by 5 bases, the J end by 9 bases, with 20 bases between. The CDR3 is 15 amino acids. From germline, CDR1 is SEHNR and CDR2 FQNEAQ (reference sequence). The CDR3 is CASSLGSPPRVEQFF. The DNA for the CDR3 is TGTGCCAGCAGCCTGGGGTCCCCTCCGAGGGTTGAGCAGTTCTTC.

This sequence joins TRBV11-2 and TRBJ2-3; TRBD1 matches 9 bases. This CDR3 comprises 16 residues. V gave up 4 bases and J gave up 3 bases; unmatched junction bases: 8. Germline V gene data show CDR1 as SGHAT and CDR2 as FQNNGV. The CDR3 region has the DNA TGTGCCAGCAGCTCCCTAGGACAGGGGATAACAGATACGCAGTATTTT. Its translation: CASSSLGQGITDTQYF.

The chain combines TRBV2 with TRBJ2-7, with D maybe TRBD1 (5 bases). This CDR3 is built from 13 residues. The V end was cut by 7 bases, the J end by 2 bases, with 12 bases between. The germline CDR1 and CDR2 sequences are SNHLY and FYNNEI. The CDR3 coding sequence is TGTGCCAGCAAAGATAGACAGCCCTACGAGCAGTACTTC. As protein: CASKDRQPYEQYF.

V usage is TRBV7-2 and J usage is TRBJ2-1, with D possibly being TRBD2 (5 bases). Germline V gives CDR1 SGHTA, CDR2 FQGNSA. CDR3 size: 13 residues. Trimming took 2 bases from V and 8 from J, leaving 10 bases between them. CDR3 bases: TGTGCCAGCAGCTTACAAGGACTCGATGAGCAGTTCTTC. Encoded protein: CASSLQGLDEQFF.

This sequence joins TRBV30 and TRBJ1-5; no clear D. V lost 1 base to trimming and J lost 4 bases, with 11 bases between them. Germline V gene lookup returns CDR1 GTSNPN and CDR2 SVGIG (reference sequence). The CDR3 is made up of 14 amino acids. The CDR3 loop reads CAWSAKGGNQPQHF. As DNA, the CDR3 is TGTGCCTGGAGTGCCAAAGGAGGGAATCAGCCCCAGCATTTT.

The chain employs TRBV20-1 and TRBJ2-7; 8 bases map to TRBD1. CDR1 and CDR2 (germline): DFQATT, SNEGSKA (reference sequence). Germline trimming cut 3 bases from V and 5 bases from J; bases unmatched to any gene: 6. The CDR3 spans 13 residues. The CDR3 bases are TGCAGTGCTAGTGCGGCAGGGGGCAACGAGCAGTACTTC. This codes for CSASAAGGNEQYF.

The CDR3 is CATNAGAGANVLTF. CDR3 sequence (DNA): TGTGCCACCAACGCGGGGGCTGGGGCCAACGTCCTGACTTTC. This chain links TRBV19 with TRBJ2-6, with 7 bases identical to TRBD2. The CDR3 has 14 residues. CDR1 is LNHDA and CDR2 is SQIVND in the germline V gene (reference sequence). The trim removed 10 bases at V and 2 bases at J, leaving 5 bases unmatched.

The chain joins TRBV12-3 or TRBV12-4 to TRBJ2-7; no definite D call. The CDR3 runs to 12 residues. The ends were cut back, 1 base at V and 2 bases at J, with 3 bases in the middle. CDR3 region: CASSLVAYEQYF. The CDR3 DNA is TGTGCCAGCAGTTTAGTCGCCTACGAGCAGTACTTC.

The chain couples TRBV9 to TRBJ1-3; D ambiguous. V was shortened by 0 bases and J by 0 bases, with 10 bases between the two germline ends. The CDR3 loop spans 16 amino acids. Looked up from germline, CDR1 is SGDLS and CDR2 is YYNGEE. CDR3 DNA sequence: TGTGCCAGCAGCGTAGGATTCCCTAGCTCTGGAAACACCATATATTTT. This encodes CASSVGFPSSGNTIYF.

This chain links TRBV7-7 with TRBJ1-1, with 9 bases that match TRBD1. Germline CDR1 reads SSHAT; CDR2 reads FNYEAQ (reference sequence). CDR3 length equals 17 residues. V gave up 4 bases and J gave up 1 base; unmatched junction bases: 10. The DNA for the CDR3 is TGTGCCAGCAGCTCGCCGGGACAGGGCTTGGGGAACACTGAAGCTTTCTTT. Translated: CASSSPGQGLGNTEAFF.

The chain recombines TRBV27 with TRBJ2-7; no definite D call. Germline CDR1 MNHEY, CDR2 SMNVEV (reference sequence). CDR3 length equals 15 residues. With 3 bases removed from V and 0 bases from J, the gap between germline ends came to 12 bases. The CDR3 loop reads CASSLAGPLSYEQYF. In DNA form, the CDR3 reads TGTGCCAGCAGTTTGGCAGGCCCCCTCTCCTACGAGCAGTACTTC.

V and J are TRBV6-2 or TRBV6-3 and TRBJ1-5, with 8 bases matching TRBD1. This CDR3 contains 15 residues. Looked up from germline, CDR1 is MNHEY and CDR2 is SVGEGT. V was pared by 6 bases and J by 1 base, with 5 bases of the junction left unmatched. CDR3 DNA sequence: TGTGCCAGCAGCCCGGGACAGGTGAGCAATCAGCCCCAGCATTTT. This translates into CASSPGQVSNQPQHF.